This TCR beta chain originates from a study of control samples from healthy donors and cancer patients. Notes on this clone: The limits of the CDR3 on the DNA are not certain, so only TCRdb's listed CDR3 is given.

Profiling relied on immunoSEQ multiplex PCR, and the TCRdb table lists in-frame clones only, not all of them. This table has some 64,000 clones, approximately 90% appearing once. The receptor was derived from a woman aged 45-59 years with colorectal cancer. The sequencing input was PBMCs.

The CDR3: CASSTSRDTQYF. The V call is TRBV2, the J call TRBJ2-3; the D segment call TRBD2 is taken from the table without a DNA check. Germline CDR1 reads SNHLY; CDR2 reads FYNNEI. The CDR3 region is 12 residues in length, termini included.